The rows below give T cell receptor beta chains drawn from one sample of a study of response to subunit inactivated influenza vaccine. One entry per CDR3 protein results from TCRdb running MiXCR on the RT-PCR reads. The sample records 650,000 to 800,000 distinct CDR3 sequences, approximately 17% being singletons. The source material was PBMCs from blood, sampled around 5 days after vaccination. The receptor source for this set is a man aged 50 or older who received an inactivated influenza vaccine. The CDR3 runs from the conserved cysteine through the conserved F or W. D genes are given only for firm matches. Expanded clones are given a class, and other clones once, few, many or no size at all.

TRBD1	.	TRBV20-1	TRBJ2-7	CSARAPGQGALYETYEQYF	TGCAGTGCTAGAGCCCCGGGACAGGGGGCGCTTTATGAAACCTACGAGCAGTACTTC
.	many	TRBV6-5	TRBJ2-2	CASSYSESTGELFF	TGTGCCAGCAGTTACTCGGAATCCACCGGGGAGCTGTTTTTT
TRBD2	.	TRBV6-1	TRBJ2-2	CASHVAGAGELFF	TGTGCCAGCCACGTCGCGGGAGCCGGGGAGCTGTTTTTT
TRBD2	many	TRBV12-3/TRBV12-4	TRBJ2-1	CASSSRGLAGNEQFF	TGTGCCAGCAGTTCGCGAGGGCTAGCGGGTAATGAGCAGTTCTTC
.	few	TRBV7-2	TRBJ2-1	CASSLASGVQFF	TGTGCCAGCAGCTTAGCCTCGGGGGTGCAGTTCTTC
.	.	TRBV4-1	TRBJ2-7	CASSQENGPYEQYF	TGCGCCAGCAGCCAAGAGAACGGGCCCTACGAGCAGTACTTC
.	.	TRBV4-1	TRBJ2-1	CASSQGLIQNEQFF	TGCGCCAGCAGCCAAGGATTGATTCAGAATGAGCAGTTCTTC
.	.	TRBV7-9	TRBJ2-1	CASTVSTSYNEQFF	TGTGCCAGCACGGTTTCGACCTCCTACAATGAGCAGTTCTTC
.	many	TRBV7-9	TRBJ2-5	CASSFRLDQETQYF	TGTGCCAGCAGCTTCCGGCTAGATCAAGAGACCCAGTACTTC
.	few	TRBV20-1	TRBJ2-5	CSASLSPETQYF	TGCAGTGCTAGTCTCAGTCCGGAGACCCAGTACTTC